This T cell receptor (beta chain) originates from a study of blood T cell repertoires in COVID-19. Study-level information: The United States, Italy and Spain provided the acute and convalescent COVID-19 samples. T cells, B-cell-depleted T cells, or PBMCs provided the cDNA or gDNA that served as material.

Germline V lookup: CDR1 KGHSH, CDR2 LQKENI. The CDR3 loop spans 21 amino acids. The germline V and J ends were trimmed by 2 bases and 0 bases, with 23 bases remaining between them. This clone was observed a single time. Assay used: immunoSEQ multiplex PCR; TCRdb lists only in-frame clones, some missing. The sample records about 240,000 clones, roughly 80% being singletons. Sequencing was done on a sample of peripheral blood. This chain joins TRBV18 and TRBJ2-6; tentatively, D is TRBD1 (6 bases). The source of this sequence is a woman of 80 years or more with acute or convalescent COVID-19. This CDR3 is CASSPSFRDTKSYSGANVLTF. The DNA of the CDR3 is TGTGCCAGCTCACCAAGTTTCCGGGACACAAAATCTTACTCTGGGGCCAACGTCCTGACTTTC.